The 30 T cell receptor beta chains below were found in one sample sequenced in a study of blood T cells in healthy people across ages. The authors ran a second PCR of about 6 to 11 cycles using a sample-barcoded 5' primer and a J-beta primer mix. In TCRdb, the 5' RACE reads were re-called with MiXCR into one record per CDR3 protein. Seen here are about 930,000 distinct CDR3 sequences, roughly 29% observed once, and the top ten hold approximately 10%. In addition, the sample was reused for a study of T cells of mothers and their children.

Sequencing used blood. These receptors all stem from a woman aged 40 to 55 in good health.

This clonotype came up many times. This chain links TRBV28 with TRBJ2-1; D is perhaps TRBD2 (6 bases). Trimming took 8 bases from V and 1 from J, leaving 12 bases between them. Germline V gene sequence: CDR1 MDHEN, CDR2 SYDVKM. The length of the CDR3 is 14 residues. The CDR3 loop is CASLLGGSYNEQFF. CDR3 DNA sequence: TGTGCCAGCCTCCTCGGGGGTTCCTACAATGAGCAGTTCTTC.

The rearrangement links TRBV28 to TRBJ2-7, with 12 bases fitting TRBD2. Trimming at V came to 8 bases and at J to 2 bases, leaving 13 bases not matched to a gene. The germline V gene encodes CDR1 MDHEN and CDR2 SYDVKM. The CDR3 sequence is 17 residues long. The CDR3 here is CASGIPELAGGAYEQYF. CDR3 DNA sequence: TGTGCCAGCGGAATCCCGGAACTAGCGGGGGGAGCCTACGAGCAGTACTTC.

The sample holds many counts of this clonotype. The CDR3 nucleotides are TGCAGCGTTTTATTCGGAGCAGAAGCTTTCTTT. It yields the protein CSVLFGAEAFF. The V and J genes are TRBV29-1 and TRBJ1-1; unclear D gene. CDR1 SQVTM and CDR2 ANQGSEA come from the germline V gene. With 5 bases removed from V and 8 bases from J, the gap between germline ends came to 12 bases. This CDR3 spans 11 amino acids.

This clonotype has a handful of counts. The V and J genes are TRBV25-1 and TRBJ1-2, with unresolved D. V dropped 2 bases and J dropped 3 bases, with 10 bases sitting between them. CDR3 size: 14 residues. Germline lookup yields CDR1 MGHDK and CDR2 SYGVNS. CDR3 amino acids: CASSESGRHYGYTF. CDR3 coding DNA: TGTGCCAGCAGTGAAAGTGGACGGCACTATGGCTACACCTTC.

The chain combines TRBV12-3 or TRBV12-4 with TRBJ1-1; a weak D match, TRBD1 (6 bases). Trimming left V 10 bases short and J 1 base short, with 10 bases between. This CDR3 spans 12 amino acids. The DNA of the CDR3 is TGTGCCATCCTCAGGGGGAACACTGAAGCTTTCTTT. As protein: CAILRGNTEAFF.

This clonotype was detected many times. For the CDR3, the DNA is TGTGCCAGCAGCCAAGGGACAGGGAGCACAGATACGCAGTATTTT. It is translated as CASSQGTGSTDTQYF. This chain uses TRBV14 with TRBJ2-3, with 8 bases fitting TRBD1. J gave up 0 bases and V 1 base, and 0 bases lay outside the gene matches. CDR1 is SGHDN and CDR2 is FVKESK in the germline V gene. The CDR3 runs to 15 residues.

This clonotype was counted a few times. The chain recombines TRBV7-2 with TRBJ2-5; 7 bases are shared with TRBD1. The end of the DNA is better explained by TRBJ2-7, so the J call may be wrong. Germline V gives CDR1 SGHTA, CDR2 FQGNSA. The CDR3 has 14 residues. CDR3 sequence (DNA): TGTGCCAGCAGCTTAGTACAGGGGATCGACGAGCAGTACTTC. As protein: CASSLVQGIDEQYF.

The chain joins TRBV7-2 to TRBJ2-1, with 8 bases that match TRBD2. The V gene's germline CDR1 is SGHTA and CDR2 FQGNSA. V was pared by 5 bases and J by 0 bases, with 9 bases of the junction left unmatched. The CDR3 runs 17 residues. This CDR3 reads CASSPRTSRSSYNEQFF. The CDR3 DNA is TGTGCCAGCAGCCCCCGGACTAGCAGGAGCTCCTACAATGAGCAGTTCTTC.

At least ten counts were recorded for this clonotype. The CDR3 protein is CASSGPTGTGLYGYTF. The CDR3 nucleotides read TGTGCCAGCAGTGGCCCGACCGGGACAGGGTTGTATGGCTACACCTTC. This chain links TRBV2 with TRBJ1-2; TRBD1 matches 9 bases. This CDR3 has 16 residues. V gave up 4 bases and J gave up 5 bases; unmatched junction bases: 11. Germline CDR1 is SNHLY and CDR2 is FYNNEI.

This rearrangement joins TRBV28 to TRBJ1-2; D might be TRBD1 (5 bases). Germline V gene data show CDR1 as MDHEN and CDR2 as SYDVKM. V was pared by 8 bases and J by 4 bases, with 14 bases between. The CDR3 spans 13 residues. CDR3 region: CASGQTTAYGYTF. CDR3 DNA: TGTGCCAGCGGGCAGACGACAGCCTATGGCTACACCTTC.

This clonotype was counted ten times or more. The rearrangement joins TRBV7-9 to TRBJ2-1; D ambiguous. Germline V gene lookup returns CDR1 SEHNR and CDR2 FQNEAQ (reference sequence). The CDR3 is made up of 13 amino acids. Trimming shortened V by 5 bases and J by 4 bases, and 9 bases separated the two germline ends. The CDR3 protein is CASSPRSYNEQFF. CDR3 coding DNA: TGTGCCAGCAGCCCCCGTTCATACAATGAGCAGTTCTTC.

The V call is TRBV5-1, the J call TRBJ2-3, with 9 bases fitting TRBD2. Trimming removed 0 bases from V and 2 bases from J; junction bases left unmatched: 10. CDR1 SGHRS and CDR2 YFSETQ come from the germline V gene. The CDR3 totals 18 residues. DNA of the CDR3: TGCGCCAGCAGCTTGGGATTTGGTCGACTAGCGGTCACAGATACGCAGTATTTT. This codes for CASSLGFGRLAVTDTQYF.

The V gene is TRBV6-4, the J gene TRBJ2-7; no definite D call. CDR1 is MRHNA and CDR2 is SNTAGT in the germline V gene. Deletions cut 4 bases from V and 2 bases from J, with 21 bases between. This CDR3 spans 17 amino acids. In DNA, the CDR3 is TGTGCCAGCAGTGCCAGCGTGAATCCGGTTCCAACCTACGAGCAGTACTTC. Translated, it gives CASSASVNPVPTYEQYF.

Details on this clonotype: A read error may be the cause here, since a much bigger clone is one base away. CDR3 bases: TGTGCCGGCAGCGGACAGGGAAGGTACGAGCAGTACTTC. Translated: CAGSGQGRYEQYF. V is TRBV9 and J is TRBJ2-7; 8 bases align to TRBD1. The CDR3 length is 13 residues. CDR1 is SGDLS and CDR2 is YYNGEE in the germline V gene.

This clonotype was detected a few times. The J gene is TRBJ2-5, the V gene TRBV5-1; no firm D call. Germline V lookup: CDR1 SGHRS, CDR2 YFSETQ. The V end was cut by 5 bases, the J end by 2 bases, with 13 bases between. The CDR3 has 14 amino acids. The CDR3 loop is CASSSTTAQETQYF. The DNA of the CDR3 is TGCGCCAGCAGTTCAACTACAGCTCAAGAGACCCAGTACTTC.

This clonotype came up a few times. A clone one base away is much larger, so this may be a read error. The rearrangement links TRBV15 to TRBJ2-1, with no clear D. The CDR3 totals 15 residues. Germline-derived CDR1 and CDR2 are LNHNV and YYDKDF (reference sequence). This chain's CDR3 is CATNRDRSSYNEQFF. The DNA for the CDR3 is TGTGCCACCAACAGAGATCGGAGCTCCTACAATGAGCAGTTCTTC.

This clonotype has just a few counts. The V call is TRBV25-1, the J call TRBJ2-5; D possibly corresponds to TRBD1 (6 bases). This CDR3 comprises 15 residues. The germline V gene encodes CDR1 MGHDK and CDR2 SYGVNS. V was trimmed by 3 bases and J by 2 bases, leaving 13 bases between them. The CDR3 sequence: CASSESLQGQETQYF. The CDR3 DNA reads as TGTGCCAGCAGTGAGTCCCTACAGGGTCAAGAGACCCAGTACTTC.

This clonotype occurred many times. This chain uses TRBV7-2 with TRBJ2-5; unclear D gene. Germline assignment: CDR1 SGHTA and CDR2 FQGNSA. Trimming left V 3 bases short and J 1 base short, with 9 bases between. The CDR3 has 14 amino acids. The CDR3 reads CASSFQVSQETQYF. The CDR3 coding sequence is TGTGCCAGCAGCTTCCAGGTGTCCCAAGAGACCCAGTACTTC.

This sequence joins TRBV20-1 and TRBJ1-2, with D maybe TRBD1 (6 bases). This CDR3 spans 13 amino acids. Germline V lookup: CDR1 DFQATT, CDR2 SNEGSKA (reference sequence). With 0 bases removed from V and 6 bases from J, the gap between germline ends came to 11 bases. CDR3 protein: CSAREQGRDGYTF. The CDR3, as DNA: TGCAGTGCTAGAGAACAGGGTCGGGATGGCTACACCTTC.

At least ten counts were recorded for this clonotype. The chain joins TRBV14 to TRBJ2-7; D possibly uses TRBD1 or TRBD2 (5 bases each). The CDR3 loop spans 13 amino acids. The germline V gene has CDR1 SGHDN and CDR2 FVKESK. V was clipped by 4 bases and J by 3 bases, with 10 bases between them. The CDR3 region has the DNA TGTGCCAGCAGCCCGAGGGACGTCTACGAGCAGTACTTC. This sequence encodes CASSPRDVYEQYF. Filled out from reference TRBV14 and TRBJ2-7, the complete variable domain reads EAGVTQFPSHSVIEKGQTVTLRCDPISGHDNLYWYRRVMGKEIKFLLHFVKESKQDESGMPNNRFLAERTGGTYSTLKVQPAELEDSGVYFCASSPRDVYEQYFGPGTRLTVT.

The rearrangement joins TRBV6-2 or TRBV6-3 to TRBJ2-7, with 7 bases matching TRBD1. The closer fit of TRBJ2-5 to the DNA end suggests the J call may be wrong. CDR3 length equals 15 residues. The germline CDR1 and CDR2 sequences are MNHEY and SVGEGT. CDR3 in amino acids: CASGTTGLDLQTQYF. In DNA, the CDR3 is TGTGCCAGCGGTACGACAGGGCTCGACCTCCAGACCCAGTACTTC.

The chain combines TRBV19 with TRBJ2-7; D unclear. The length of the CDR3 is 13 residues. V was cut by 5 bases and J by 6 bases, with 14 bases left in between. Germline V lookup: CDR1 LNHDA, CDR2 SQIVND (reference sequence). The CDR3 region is CASSARATIEQYF. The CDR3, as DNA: TGTGCCAGTAGTGCCCGGGCGACCATCGAGCAGTACTTC.

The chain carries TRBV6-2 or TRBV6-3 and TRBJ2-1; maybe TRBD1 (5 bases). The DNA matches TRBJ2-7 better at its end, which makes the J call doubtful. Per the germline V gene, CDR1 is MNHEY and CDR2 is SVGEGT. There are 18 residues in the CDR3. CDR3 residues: CASSYPDIVVSSYNEQYF. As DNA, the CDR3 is TGTGCCAGCAGTTACCCGGACATCGTTGTCTCCTCCTACAATGAGCAGTACTTC.

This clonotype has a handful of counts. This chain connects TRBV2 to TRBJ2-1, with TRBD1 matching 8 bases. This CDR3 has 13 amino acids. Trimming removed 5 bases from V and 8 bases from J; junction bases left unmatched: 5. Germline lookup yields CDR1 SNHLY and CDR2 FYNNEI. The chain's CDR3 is CASSRGQGDEQFF. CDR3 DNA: TGTGCCAGCAGTCGAGGACAGGGCGATGAGCAGTTCTTC. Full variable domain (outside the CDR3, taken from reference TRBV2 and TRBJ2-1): EPEVTQTPSHQVTQMGQEVILRCVPISNHLYFYWYRQILGQKVEFLVSFYNNEISEKSEIFDDQFSVERPDGSNFTLKIRSTKLEDSAMYFCASSRGQGDEQFFGPGTRLTVL.

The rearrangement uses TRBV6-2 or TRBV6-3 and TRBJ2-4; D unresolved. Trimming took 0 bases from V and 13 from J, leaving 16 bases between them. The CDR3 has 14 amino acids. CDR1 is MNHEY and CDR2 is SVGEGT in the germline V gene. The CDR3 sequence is CASSYSRTGEAQYF. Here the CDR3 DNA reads TGTGCCAGCAGTTACTCGAGGACCGGAGAGGCGCAGTACTTC.

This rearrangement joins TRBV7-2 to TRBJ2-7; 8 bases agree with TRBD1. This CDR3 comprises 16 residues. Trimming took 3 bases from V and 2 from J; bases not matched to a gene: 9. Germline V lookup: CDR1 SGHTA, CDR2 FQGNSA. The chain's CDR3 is CASSFSTGGLTYEQYF. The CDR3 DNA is TGTGCCAGCAGCTTCTCTACAGGGGGATTGACCTACGAGCAGTACTTC.

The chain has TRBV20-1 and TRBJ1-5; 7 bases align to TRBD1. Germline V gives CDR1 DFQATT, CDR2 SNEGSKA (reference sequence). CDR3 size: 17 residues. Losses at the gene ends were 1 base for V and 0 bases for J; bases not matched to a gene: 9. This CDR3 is CSARGRRDRNSNQPQHF. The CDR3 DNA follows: TGCAGTGCTAGAGGGCGCAGGGACAGAAATAGCAATCAGCCCCAGCATTTT.

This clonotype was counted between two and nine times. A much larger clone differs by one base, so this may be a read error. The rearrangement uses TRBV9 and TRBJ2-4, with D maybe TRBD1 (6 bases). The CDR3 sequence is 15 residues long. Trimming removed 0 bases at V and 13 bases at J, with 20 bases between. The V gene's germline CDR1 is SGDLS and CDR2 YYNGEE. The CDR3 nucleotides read TGTGCCAGCAGCGTAGGGGGGCTTACCTACAATGAGCAGTACTTC. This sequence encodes CASSVGGLTYNEQYF. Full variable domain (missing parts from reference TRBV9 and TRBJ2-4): DSGVTQTPKHLITATGQRVTLRCSPRSGDLSVYWYQQSLDQGLQFLIQYYNGEERAKGNILERFSAQQFPDLHSELNLSSLELGDSALYFCASSVGGLTYNEQYFGAGTRLSVL.

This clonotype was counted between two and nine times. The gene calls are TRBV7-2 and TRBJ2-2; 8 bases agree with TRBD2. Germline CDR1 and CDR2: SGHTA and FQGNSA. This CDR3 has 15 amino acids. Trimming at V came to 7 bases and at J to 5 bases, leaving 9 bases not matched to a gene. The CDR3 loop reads CASNQAGVRTGELFF. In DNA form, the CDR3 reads TGTGCCAGCAACCAAGCGGGGGTACGGACCGGGGAGCTGTTTTTT.

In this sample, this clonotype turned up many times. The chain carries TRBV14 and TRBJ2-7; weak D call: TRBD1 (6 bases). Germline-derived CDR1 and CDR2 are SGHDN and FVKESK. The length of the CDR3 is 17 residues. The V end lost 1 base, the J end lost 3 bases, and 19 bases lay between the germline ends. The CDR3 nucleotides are TGTGCCAGCAGCCAAGTAAATTTCGGACAGACGATCTACGAGCAGTACTTC. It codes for CASSQVNFGQTIYEQYF.